This T cell receptor (beta chain) was captured by sequencing in a study of PD-1 blockade in mismatch repair-deficient tumors. Details on this clone: Its antigen is unidentified.

The table came from immunoSEQ multiplex PCR; TCRdb's copy has only in-frame clones and leaves some out. The sample includes 90,000 to 130,000 clones, roughly 80% seen only once; the top ten take 4% to 6%. Study results and limitations: Tumor-resident clones, often undetectable pretreatment in blood, expanded then contracted after pembrolizumab.

This TCR was recovered from an adult with mismatch repair-deficient cancer. The specimen comprised peripheral blood, sampled 60 weeks after starting pembrolizumab.

CDR3 in DNA: TGTGCCAGCAGGGAGTTCAGCAGGGTTACTGACGAGCAGTACTTC. Amino acid sequence: CASREFSRVTDEQYF. The chain employs TRBV7-8 and TRBJ2-7; maybe TRBD1 (5 bases). In germline, CDR1 is SGHVS, CDR2 FQNEAQ. CDR3 length: 15 amino acids. V lost 6 bases and J 5 bases, leaving 20 bases between the germline ends.